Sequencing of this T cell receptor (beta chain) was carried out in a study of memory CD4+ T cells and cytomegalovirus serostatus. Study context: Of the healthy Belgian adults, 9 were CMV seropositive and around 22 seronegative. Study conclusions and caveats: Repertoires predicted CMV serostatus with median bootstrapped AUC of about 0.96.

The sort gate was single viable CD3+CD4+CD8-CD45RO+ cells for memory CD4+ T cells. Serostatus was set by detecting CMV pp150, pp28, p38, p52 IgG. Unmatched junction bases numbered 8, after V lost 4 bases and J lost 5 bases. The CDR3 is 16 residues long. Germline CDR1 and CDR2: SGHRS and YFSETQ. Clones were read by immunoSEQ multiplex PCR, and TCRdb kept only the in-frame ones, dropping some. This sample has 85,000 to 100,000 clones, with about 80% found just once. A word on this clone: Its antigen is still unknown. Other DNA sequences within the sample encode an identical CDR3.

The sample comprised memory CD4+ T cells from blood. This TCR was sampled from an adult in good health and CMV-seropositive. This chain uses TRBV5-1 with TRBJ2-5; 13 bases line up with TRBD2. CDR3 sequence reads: CASSQRTSGSTETQYF. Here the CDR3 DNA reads TGCGCCAGCAGCCAAAGGACTAGCGGGAGCACGGAGACCCAGTACTTC.